A single sample gave rise to the 10 T cell receptor beta chains below, sequenced in a study of T cells in Graves' hyperthyroidism and ophthalmopathy. TCR beta CDR3 sequences were amplified from RNA transcripts. The study used the HTBI primer set for a first-round RT-PCR of the TCR CDR3. TCRdb recomputed calls from the multiplex PCR reads with MiXCR, one row per CDR3 protein. The table has 300,000 to 400,000 distinct CDR3 sequences, around 14% seen once. The sequenced sample was blood. These receptors originate from a woman aged 25 to 45 with Graves' hyperthyroidism.

This clonotype has at least ten counts. The CDR3 nucleotides read TGTGCCAGCGGGACGGGGACTGGAACCTACGAGCAGTACTTC. Translation: CASGTGTGTYEQYF. The chain combines TRBV6-2 or TRBV6-3 with TRBJ2-7; D possibly corresponds to TRBD2 (6 bases). This CDR3 is 14 amino acids long. CDR1 and CDR2 from the germline V gene are MNHEY and SVGEGT. Trimming left V 8 bases short and J 2 bases short, with 16 bases between.

This clonotype has a count of ten or more. The gene calls are TRBV6-2 or TRBV6-3 and TRBJ2-6; 10 bases line up with TRBD1. CDR3 length equals 18 residues. Germline V gives CDR1 MNHEY, CDR2 SVGEGT. With 11 bases clipped from V and 0 bases from J, the junction kept 13 bases outside the gene matches. For the CDR3, the DNA is TGTGCCGGCAAAGGGACAGGGGCCAAGACCTCTGGGGCCAACGTCCTGACTTTC. The encoded protein is CAGKGTGAKTSGANVLTF.

This clonotype was seen at least ten times. The CDR3 DNA follows: TGTGCCAGCAGCTTTCGGACAGGATGGGCCTCGTACCAAGAGACCCAGTACTTC. Encoded protein: CASSFRTGWASYQETQYF. The rearrangement links TRBV11-2 to TRBJ2-5; 7 bases line up with TRBD1. The germline V gene encodes CDR1 SGHAT and CDR2 FQNNGV. With 3 bases clipped from V and 0 bases from J, the junction kept 13 bases outside the gene matches. The CDR3 is 18 residues long.

This clonotype was found many times. The chain combines TRBV28 with TRBJ2-4; 7 nucleotides align to TRBD1. The J segment lost 0 bases and the V segment lost 5 bases, leaving 7 bases of the junction unmatched. Germline CDR1 MDHEN, CDR2 SYDVKM. The length of the CDR3 is 16 residues. The CDR3 nucleotides read TGTGCCAGCAGTCCCCAGGGGGAACTAGCCAAAAACATTCAGTACTTC. This translates into CASSPQGELAKNIQYF.

The V gene is TRBV7-6, the J gene TRBJ2-1; TRBD1 aligns across 10 bases. Germline values: CDR1 SGHVS, CDR2 FNYEAQ. The V and J ends lost 4 bases and 9 bases, in that order; junction bases with no gene match: 12. CDR3 length: 16 amino acids. CDR3 residues: CASSSQYGTGVGEQFF. CDR3 coding DNA: TGTGCCAGCAGCTCCCAATACGGGACAGGGGTCGGTGAGCAGTTCTTC.

The chain carries TRBV28 and TRBJ2-1, with 10 bases aligning to TRBD1. The CDR3 totals 15 residues. The V gene end was trimmed by 6 bases and the J gene end by 5 bases; junction bases not matched to a gene: 7. From germline, CDR1 is MDHEN and CDR2 SYDVKM. CDR3 sequence reads: CASRRAGTGDNEQFF. CDR3 DNA: TGTGCCAGCAGGAGGGCCGGGACAGGGGACAATGAGCAGTTCTTC.

This clonotype was recorded at least ten times. The V and J genes are TRBV28 and TRBJ2-7; TRBD2 agrees at 7 bases. This CDR3 is built from 14 residues. The V segment lost 4 bases and the J segment 1 base; nucleotides outside the gene matches: 4. The germline V gene encodes CDR1 MDHEN and CDR2 SYDVKM. The CDR3 protein is CASSYTRGSYEQYF. The CDR3 region has the DNA TGTGCCAGCAGTTATACGCGGGGGTCCTACGAGCAGTACTTC.

This clonotype was recorded only once. The chain has TRBV20-1 and TRBJ2-5; 8 bases fit TRBD2. The CDR3 loop spans 13 amino acids. V gave up 4 bases and J gave up 4 bases; unmatched junction bases: 5. Germline V CDR1 and CDR2: DFQATT, SNEGSKA (reference sequence). CDR3 amino acids: CSATREGGETQYF. CDR3 in DNA: TGCAGTGCTACCCGGGAGGGAGGAGAGACCCAGTACTTC.

This clonotype was observed a handful of times. V and J are TRBV27 and TRBJ1-2; tentatively, D is TRBD1 (6 bases). Germline CDR1 MNHEY, CDR2 SMNVEV (reference sequence). The CDR3 length is 15 residues. Trimming pared 4 bases from V and 7 bases from J, leaving 19 bases between. The CDR3 DNA sequence: TGTGCCAGCAGTTCGTATATTGGGGGGGCGGGTGGCTACACCTTC. Its translation: CASSSYIGGAGGYTF.

This clonotype occurred many times. In DNA form, the CDR3 reads TGTGCCAGCAGTTTCCCGGCAGGGGGCTACGAGCAGTACTTC. As protein: CASSFPAGGYEQYF. The chain employs TRBV28 and TRBJ2-7, with 7 bases aligning to TRBD1. Germline CDR1 and CDR2: MDHEN and SYDVKM. The CDR3 runs to 14 residues. The J segment lost 3 bases and the V segment lost 3 bases, leaving 5 bases of the junction unmatched.